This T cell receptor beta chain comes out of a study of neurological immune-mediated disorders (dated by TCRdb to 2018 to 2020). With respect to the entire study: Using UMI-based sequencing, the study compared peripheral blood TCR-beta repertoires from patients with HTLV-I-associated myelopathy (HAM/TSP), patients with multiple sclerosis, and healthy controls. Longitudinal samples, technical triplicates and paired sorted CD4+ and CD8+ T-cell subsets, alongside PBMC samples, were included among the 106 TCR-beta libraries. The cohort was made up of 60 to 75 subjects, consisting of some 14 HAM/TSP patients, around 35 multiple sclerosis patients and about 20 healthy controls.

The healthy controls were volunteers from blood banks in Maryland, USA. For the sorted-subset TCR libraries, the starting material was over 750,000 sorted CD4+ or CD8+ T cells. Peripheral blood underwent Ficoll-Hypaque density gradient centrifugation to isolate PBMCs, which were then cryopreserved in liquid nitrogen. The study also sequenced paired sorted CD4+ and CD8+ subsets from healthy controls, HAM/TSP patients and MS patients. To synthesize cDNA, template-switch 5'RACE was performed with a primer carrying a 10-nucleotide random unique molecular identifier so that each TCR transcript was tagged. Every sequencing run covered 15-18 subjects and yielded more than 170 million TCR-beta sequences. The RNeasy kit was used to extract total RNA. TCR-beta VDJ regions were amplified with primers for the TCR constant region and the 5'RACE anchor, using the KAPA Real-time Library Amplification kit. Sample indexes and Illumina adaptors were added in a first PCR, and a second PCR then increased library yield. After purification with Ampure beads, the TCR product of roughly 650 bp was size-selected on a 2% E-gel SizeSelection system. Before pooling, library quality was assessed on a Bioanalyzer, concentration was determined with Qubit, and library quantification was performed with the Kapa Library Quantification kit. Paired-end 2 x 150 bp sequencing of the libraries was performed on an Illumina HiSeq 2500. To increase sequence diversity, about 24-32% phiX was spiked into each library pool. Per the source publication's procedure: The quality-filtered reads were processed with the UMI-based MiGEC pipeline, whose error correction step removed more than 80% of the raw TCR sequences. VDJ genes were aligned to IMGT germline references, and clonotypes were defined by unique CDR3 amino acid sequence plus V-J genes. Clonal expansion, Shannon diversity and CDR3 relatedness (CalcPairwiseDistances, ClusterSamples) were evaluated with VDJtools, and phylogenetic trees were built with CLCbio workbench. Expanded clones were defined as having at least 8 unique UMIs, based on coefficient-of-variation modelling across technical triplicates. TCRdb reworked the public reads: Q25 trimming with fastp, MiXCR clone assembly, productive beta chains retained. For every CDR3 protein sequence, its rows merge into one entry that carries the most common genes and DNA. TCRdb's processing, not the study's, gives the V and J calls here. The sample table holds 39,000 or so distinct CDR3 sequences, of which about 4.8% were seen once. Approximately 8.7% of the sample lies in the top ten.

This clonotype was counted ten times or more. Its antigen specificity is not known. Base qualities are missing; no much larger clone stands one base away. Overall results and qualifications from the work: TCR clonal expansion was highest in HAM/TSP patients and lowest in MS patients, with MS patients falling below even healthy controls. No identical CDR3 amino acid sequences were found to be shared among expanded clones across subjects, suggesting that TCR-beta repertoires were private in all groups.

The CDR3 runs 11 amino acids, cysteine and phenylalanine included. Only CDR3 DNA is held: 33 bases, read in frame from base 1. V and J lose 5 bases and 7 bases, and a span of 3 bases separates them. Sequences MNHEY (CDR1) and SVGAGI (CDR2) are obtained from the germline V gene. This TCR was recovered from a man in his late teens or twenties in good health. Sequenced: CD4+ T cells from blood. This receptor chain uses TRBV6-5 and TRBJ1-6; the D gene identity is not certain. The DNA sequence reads TGTGCCAGCAGTAGCAATTCACCCCTCCACTTT. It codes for CASSSNSPLHF.